This is a list of T cell receptor beta chains from one sample in a study of neurological immune-mediated disorders. Using its own MiXCR run on the 5' RACE reads, TCRdb lists one record per CDR3 protein. The table lists 85,000 to 90,000 distinct CDR3 sequences, under 4.5% of them singletons. Sequencing was done on a sample of PBMCs. The origin of the receptors is a woman aged 50 to 60 with multiple sclerosis. The CDR3 runs from the conserved cysteine through the conserved F or W. Size is stated for part of the rows, as once, few or many counts, or as a class when the clone is expanded.

V: TRBV5-1
J: TRBJ2-5
size: many
CDR3: CASSIGQIQETQYF

V: TRBV6-1
J: TRBJ1-2
size: many
CDR3: CASGSHSLRSYTF

V: TRBV5-1
J: TRBJ2-1
size: many
CDR3: CASSLRSGVGNEQFF

V: TRBV10-3
J: TRBJ2-2
size: many
CDR3: CAICEDTNTGELFF

V: TRBV2
J: TRBJ2-7
size: .
CDR3: CASRDRLSFRTYEQYF

V: TRBV5-1
J: TRBJ2-2
size: few
CDR3: CASSTLETGELFF

V: TRBV12-3/TRBV12-4
J: TRBJ2-7
size: many
CDR3: CASSRTTGQGREQYF

V: TRBV25-1
J: TRBJ2-7
size: many
CDR3: CASSGHPRFWEQYF

V: TRBV20-1
J: TRBJ2-7
size: many
CDR3: CSARAGLDFKDEQYF

V: TRBV7-6
J: TRBJ2-3
size: many
CDR3: CASSLQAGGPAGDTQYF

V: TRBV9
J: TRBJ1-2
size: many
CDR3: CASSATGGRNYGYTF

V: TRBV11-1
J: TRBJ2-1
size: many
CDR3: CASSQSPSDSALAYNEQFF

V: TRBV7-2
J: TRBJ1-6
size: many
CDR3: CASSFIQGAGNSPLHF

V: TRBV20-1
J: TRBJ2-7
size: many
CDR3: CSAQDSSYEQYF

V: TRBV7-8
J: TRBJ2-7
size: many
CDR3: CASSLFTGDFPYEQYF

V: TRBV3-1
J: TRBJ2-4
size: many
CDR3: CASSSRTGLAKNIQYF

V: TRBV9
J: TRBJ2-1
size: many
CDR3: CVSSVERSSSYNEQFF

V: TRBV5-1
J: TRBJ2-7
size: many
CDR3: CASSRDSRSYEQYF

V: TRBV12-3/TRBV12-4
J: TRBJ1-2
size: many
CDR3: CASSLRSARGTF

V: TRBV5-1
J: TRBJ2-1
size: many
CDR3: CASISTGGQQQFF

V: TRBV4-1
J: TRBJ2-5
size: many
CDR3: CASSQGLAAGETQYF

V: TRBV7-8
J: TRBJ2-5
size: many
CDR3: CASSLATQETQYF

V: TRBV20-1
J: TRBJ2-3
size: few
CDR3: CSDRLKRTDTQYF

V: TRBV10-2
J: TRBJ2-3
size: many
CDR3: CASSDVTDTQYF

V: TRBV7-2
J: TRBJ2-3
size: many
CDR3: CASSFQGFADTQYF

V: TRBV20-1
J: TRBJ2-7
size: many
CDR3: CSARSLAEDYEQYF

V: TRBV7-2
J: TRBJ2-5
size: many
CDR3: CANSLVAGTRGEKTQYF

V: TRBV20-1
J: TRBJ2-1
size: many
CDR3: CSARDERGRYNEQFF

V: TRBV20-1
J: TRBJ1-1
size: many
CDR3: CSARGQNTEAFF

V: TRBV7-6
J: TRBJ2-7
size: many
CDR3: CASSRRGGQGANEQYF

V: TRBV18
J: TRBJ1-2
size: many
CDR3: CASSPVAKSYGYTF

V: TRBV6-1
J: TRBJ2-7
size: many
CDR3: CASRLPGLAGRYEQYF

V: TRBV5-1
J: TRBJ2-2
size: many
CDR3: CASSPEILGHTGELFF

V: TRBV20-1
J: TRBJ2-3
size: few
CDR3: CSAGQGGDTQYF

V: TRBV27
J: TRBJ2-3
size: many
CDR3: CASSLLKGLDTQYF

V: TRBV29-1
J: TRBJ2-7
size: few
CDR3: CSAARGIHEQYF

V: TRBV7-2
J: TRBJ2-5
size: many
CDR3: CASSFRDLEETQYF

V: TRBV12-3/TRBV12-4
J: TRBJ1-2
size: many
CDR3: CASSLRTGPGTF

V: TRBV4-3
J: TRBJ1-2
size: many
CDR3: CASSQDKVRNYGYTF

V: TRBV7-9
J: TRBJ2-5
size: many
CDR3: CASSDRRIPQETQYF

V: TRBV9
J: TRBJ2-1
size: many
CDR3: CASSVVIGSNEQFF

V: TRBV20-1
J: TRBJ2-5
size: many
CDR3: CSASGVHQETQYF

V: TRBV12-3/TRBV12-4
J: TRBJ2-5
size: many
CDR3: CASSPHRETQYF

V: TRBV7-2
J: TRBJ1-2
size: many
CDR3: CASRDSYGYTF

V: TRBV6-5
J: TRBJ2-2
size: many
CDR3: CASSYGGPGELFF

V: TRBV7-2
J: TRBJ2-5
size: many
CDR3: CASSPDRGHGETQYF

V: TRBV4-3
J: TRBJ2-1
size: many
CDR3: CASRPRLAGVSEQFF

V: TRBV11-2
J: TRBJ2-1
size: many
CDR3: CASSRRGTRNYNEQFF

V: TRBV7-7
J: TRBJ2-5
size: .
CDR3: CASSRGEETQYF

V: TRBV6-5
J: TRBJ2-7
size: many
CDR3: CASSSPGQGYEQYF